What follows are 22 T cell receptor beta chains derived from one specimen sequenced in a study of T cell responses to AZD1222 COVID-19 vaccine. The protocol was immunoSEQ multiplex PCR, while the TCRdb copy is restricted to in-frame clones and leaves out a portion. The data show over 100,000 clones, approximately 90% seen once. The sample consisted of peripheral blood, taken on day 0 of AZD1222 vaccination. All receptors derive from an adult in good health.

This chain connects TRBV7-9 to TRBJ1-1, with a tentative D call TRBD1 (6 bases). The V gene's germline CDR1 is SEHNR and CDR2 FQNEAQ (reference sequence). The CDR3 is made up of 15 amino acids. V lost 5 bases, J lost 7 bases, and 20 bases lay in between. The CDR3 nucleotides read TGTGCCAGCAGCCCCGGGGGGCCTGATAGGAATGAAGCTTTCTTT. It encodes CASSPGGPDRNEAFF.

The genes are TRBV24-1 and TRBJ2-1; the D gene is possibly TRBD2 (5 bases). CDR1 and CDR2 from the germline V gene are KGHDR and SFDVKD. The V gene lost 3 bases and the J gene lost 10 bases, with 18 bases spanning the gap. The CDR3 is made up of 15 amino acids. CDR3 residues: CATSDARPPPGEQFF. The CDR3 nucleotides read TGTGCCACCAGTGATGCACGACCCCCCCCGGGGGAGCAGTTCTTC.

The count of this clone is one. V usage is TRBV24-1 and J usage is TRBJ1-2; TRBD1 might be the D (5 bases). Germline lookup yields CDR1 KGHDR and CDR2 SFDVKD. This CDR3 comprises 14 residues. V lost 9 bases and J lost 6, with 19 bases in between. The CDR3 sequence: CATRPGAGVDGYTF. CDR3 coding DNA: TGTGCCACCCGGCCCGGGGCAGGAGTTGATGGCTACACCTTC.

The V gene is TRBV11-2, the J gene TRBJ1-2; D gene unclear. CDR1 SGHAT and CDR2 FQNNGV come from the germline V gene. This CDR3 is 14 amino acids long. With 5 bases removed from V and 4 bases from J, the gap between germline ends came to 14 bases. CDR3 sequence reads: CASSPRSGSYGYTF. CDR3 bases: TGTGCCAGCAGCCCCCGATCTGGGAGCTATGGCTACACCTTC.

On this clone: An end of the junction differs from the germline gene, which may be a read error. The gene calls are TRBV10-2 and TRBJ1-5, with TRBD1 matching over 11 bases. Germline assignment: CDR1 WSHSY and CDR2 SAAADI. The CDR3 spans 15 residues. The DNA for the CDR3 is TGCGCCAGCAGTGAGCGGACAGGGGGCAACCAGCCCCAGCATTTT. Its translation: CASSERTGGNQPQHF.

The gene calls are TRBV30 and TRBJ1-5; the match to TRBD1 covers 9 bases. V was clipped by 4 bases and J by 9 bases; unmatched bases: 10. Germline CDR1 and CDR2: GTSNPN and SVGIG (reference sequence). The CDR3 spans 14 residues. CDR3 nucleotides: TGTGCCTGGACCGACAGGGGGAATGGACGGCCCCAGCATTTT. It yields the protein CAWTDRGNGRPQHF.

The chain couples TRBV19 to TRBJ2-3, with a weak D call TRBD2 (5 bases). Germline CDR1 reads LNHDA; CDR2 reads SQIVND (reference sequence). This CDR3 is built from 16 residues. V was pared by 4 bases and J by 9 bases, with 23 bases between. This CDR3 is CASSSTASGPGNTQYF. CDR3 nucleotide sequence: TGTGCCAGTAGTAGCACGGCGAGCGGCCCTGGGAACACGCAGTATTTT.

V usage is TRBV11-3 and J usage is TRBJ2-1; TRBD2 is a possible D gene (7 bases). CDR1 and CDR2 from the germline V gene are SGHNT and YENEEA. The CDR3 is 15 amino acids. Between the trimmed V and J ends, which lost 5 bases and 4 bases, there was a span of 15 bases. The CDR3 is CASSPRGREYNEQFF. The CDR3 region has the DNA TGTGCCAGCAGCCCCCGGGGGCGGGAGTACAATGAGCAGTTCTTC.

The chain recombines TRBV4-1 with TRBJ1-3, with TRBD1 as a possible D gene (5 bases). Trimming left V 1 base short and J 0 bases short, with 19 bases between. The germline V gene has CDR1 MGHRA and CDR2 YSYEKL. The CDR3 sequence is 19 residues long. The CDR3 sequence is CASSQVVEGGTPSGNTIYF. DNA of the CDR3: TGCGCCAGCAGCCAAGTGGTGGAGGGAGGGACCCCCTCTGGAAACACCATATATTTT.

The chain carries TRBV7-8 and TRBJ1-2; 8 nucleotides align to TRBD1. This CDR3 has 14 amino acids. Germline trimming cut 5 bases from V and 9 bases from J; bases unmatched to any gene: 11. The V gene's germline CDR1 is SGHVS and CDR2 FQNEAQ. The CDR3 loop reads CASSPETGVNRYTF. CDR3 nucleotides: TGTGCCAGCAGCCCTGAGACAGGGGTGAATCGCTACACCTTC.

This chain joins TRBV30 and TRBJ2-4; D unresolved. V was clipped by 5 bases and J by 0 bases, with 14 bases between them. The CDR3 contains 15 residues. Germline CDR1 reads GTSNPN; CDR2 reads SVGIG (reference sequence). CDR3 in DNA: TGTGCCTGGGAGGCCCCCTCTATAGCCAAAAACATTCAGTACTTC. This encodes CAWEAPSIAKNIQYF.

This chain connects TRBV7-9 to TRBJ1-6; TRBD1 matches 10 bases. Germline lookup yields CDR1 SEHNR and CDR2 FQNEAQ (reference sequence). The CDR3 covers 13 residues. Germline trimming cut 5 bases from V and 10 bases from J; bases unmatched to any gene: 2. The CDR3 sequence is CASSGQGESPLHF. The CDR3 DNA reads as TGTGCCAGCAGCGGACAGGGGGAATCACCCCTCCACTTT.

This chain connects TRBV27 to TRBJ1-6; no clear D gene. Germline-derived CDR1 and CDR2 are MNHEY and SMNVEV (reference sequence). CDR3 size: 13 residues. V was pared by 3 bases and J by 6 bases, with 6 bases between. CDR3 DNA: TGTGCCAGCAGTTTCGGCAGTAATTCACCCCTCCACTTT. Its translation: CASSFGSNSPLHF.

CDR3 coding DNA: TGTGCCAGCAGTGAAGTAGGCTGGCCGGGTGAGCAGTTCTTC. It translates to CASSEVGWPGEQFF. The V call is TRBV6-1, the J call TRBJ2-1; D is ambiguous. Germline CDR1 reads MNHNS; CDR2 reads SASEGT. This CDR3 spans 14 amino acids. Deletions cut 1 base from V and 9 bases from J, with 13 bases between.

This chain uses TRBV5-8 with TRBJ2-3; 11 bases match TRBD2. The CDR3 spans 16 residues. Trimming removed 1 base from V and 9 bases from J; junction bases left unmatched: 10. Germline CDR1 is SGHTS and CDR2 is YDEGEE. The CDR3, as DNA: TGTGCCAGCAGCTTGACCGGGACTAGCGGCTTTGACACGCAGTATTTT. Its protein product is CASSLTGTSGFDTQYF.

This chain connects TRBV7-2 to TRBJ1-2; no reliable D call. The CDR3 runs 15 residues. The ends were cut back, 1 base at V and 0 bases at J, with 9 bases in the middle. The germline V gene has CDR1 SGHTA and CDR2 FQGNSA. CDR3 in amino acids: CASSLVYTTNYGYTF. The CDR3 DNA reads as TGTGCCAGCAGCTTAGTGTACACGACTAACTATGGCTACACCTTC. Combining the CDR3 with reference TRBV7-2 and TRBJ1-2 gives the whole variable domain GAGVSQSPSNKVTEKGKDVELRCDPISGHTALYWYRQSLGQGLEFLIYFQGNSAPDKSGLPSDRFSAERTGGSVSTLTIQRTQQEDSAVYLCASSLVYTTNYGYTFGSGTRLTVV.

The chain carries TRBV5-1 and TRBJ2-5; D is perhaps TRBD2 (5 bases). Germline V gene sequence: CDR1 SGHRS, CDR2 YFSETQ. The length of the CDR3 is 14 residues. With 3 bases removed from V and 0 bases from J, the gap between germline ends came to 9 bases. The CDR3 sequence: CASSSSGYQETQYF. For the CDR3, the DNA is TGCGCCAGCAGCTCGAGCGGCTACCAAGAGACCCAGTACTTC.

CDR3 in amino acids: CASSPGQGGNQPQHF. The CDR3 coding sequence is TGTGCCAGCAGCCCGGGACAGGGAGGCAATCAGCCCCAGCATTTT. The genes are TRBV6-5 and TRBJ1-5; TRBD1 matches 9 bases. Germline V gene lookup returns CDR1 MNHEY and CDR2 SVGAGI. V was pared by 6 bases and J by 2 bases, with 5 bases of the junction left unmatched. There are 15 residues in the CDR3.

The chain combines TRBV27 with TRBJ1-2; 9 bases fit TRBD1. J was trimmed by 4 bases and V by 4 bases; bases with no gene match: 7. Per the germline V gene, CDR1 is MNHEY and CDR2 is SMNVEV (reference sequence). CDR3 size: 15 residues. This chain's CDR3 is CASSSWGTGTYGYTF. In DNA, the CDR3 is TGTGCCAGCAGTTCCTGGGGGACAGGGACCTATGGCTACACCTTC.

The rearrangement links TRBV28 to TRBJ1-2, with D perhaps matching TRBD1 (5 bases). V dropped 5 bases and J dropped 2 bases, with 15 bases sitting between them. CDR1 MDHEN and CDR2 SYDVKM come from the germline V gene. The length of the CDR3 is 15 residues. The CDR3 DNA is TGTGCCAGCAGTGAATCGAGGGGCCTCAACTATGGCTACACCTTC. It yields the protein CASSESRGLNYGYTF.

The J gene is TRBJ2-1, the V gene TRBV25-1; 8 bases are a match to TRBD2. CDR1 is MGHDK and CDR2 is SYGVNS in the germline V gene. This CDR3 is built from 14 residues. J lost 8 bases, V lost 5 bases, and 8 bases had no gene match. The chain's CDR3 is CASSTRGGQHEQFF. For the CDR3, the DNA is TGTGCCAGCAGTACCCGGGGGGGTCAGCATGAGCAGTTCTTC.

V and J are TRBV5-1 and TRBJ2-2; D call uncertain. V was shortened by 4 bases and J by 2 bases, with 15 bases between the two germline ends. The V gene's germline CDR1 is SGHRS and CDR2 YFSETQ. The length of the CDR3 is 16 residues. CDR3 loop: CASSKGDGPNTGELFF. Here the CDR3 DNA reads TGCGCCAGCAGCAAAGGTGACGGACCCAACACCGGGGAGCTGTTTTTT.